Below, 26 T cell receptor beta chains from the same sample are listed, as sequenced in a study of cytomegalovirus exposure and HLA in healthy donors. The primer mix had 60 Vbeta and 13 Jbeta primers. Libraries were prepared by immunoSEQ multiplex PCR; TCRdb keeps only in-frame clonotypes and omits some of them. The sample contains 200,000 to 250,000 clones, about 80% of which appear only once. Sequencing was carried out using PBMCs. These receptor sequences come from a woman aged 40 to 49 in good health and CMV-seronegative.

The chain recombines TRBV19 with TRBJ2-7, with TRBD1 identical over 7 bases. Germline assignment: CDR1 LNHDA and CDR2 SQIVND (reference sequence). The CDR3 is 14 residues long. V was pared by 5 bases and J by 2 bases, with 6 bases of the junction left unmatched. In nucleotides, the CDR3 is TGTGCCAGTAGTCCGAGACAGGGCACCTACGAGCAGTACTTC. It codes for CASSPRQGTYEQYF.

The chain employs TRBV6-5 and TRBJ1-2; D perhaps matches TRBD1 (6 bases). The germline CDR1 and CDR2 sequences are MNHEY and SVGAGI. This CDR3 region has 16 residues. The V end was cut by 2 bases, the J end by 5 bases, with 18 bases between. Here the CDR3 DNA reads TGTGCCAGCAGTTACCTCGACCCACAGGGTCAATATGGCTACACCTTC. Translated, it gives CASSYLDPQGQYGYTF.

V is TRBV19 and J is TRBJ2-1, with D tentatively TRBD1 (6 bases). V dropped 6 bases and J dropped 0 bases, with 12 bases sitting between them. The CDR3 runs 15 residues. The germline gives CDR1 LNHDA, CDR2 SQIVND (reference sequence). CDR3 sequence: CASRVDRSSYNEQFF. DNA for the CDR3: TGTGCCAGTAGGGTGGACAGAAGCTCCTACAATGAGCAGTTCTTC.

The gene calls are TRBV2 and TRBJ1-2; tentative D call: TRBD1 (5 bases). There are 13 residues in the CDR3. Looked up from germline, CDR1 is SNHLY and CDR2 is FYNNEI. V lost 4 bases to trimming and J lost 2 bases, with 8 bases between them. CDR3 nucleotide sequence: TGTGCCAGCAGTGCAGGGCTAAACTATGGCTACACCTTC. Amino acid sequence: CASSAGLNYGYTF.

Only one count was recorded for this clone. The chain couples TRBV30 to TRBJ2-5; no clear D gene. CDR3 length equals 15 residues. The V gene lost 1 base and the J gene lost 2 bases, with 14 bases spanning the gap. The germline V gene encodes CDR1 GTSNPN and CDR2 SVGIG (reference sequence). The CDR3 DNA is TGTGCCTGGAGTGCGCCGTATGAACAGCAAGAGACCCAGTACTTC. Translated: CAWSAPYEQQETQYF.

The rearrangement uses TRBV6-6 and TRBJ1-5; D is ambiguous. The CDR3 spans 14 residues. CDR1 and CDR2 (germline): MNHNY, SVGAGI (reference sequence). Trimming left V 0 bases short and J 7 bases short, with 10 bases between. CDR3 in amino acids: CASSYSGSGQPQHF. CDR3 in DNA: TGTGCCAGCAGTTACTCCGGGAGTGGGCAGCCCCAGCATTTT.

The V gene is TRBV30, the J gene TRBJ1-2; D is possibly TRBD1 (5 bases). This CDR3 region has 14 residues. With 0 bases removed from V and 5 bases from J, the gap between germline ends came to 13 bases. CDR1 is GTSNPN, CDR2 SVGIG, per germline (reference sequence). The DNA of the CDR3 is TGTGCCTGGAGTGTACGGGGGACGCTATATGGCTACACCTTC. Amino acid sequence: CAWSVRGTLYGYTF.

The chain is built from TRBV14 and TRBJ2-2; D remains unclear. Germline V gives CDR1 SGHDN, CDR2 FVKESK. Between the trimmed V and J ends, which lost 1 base and 6 bases, there was a span of 6 bases. The CDR3 is 13 residues long. DNA of the CDR3: TGTGCCAGCAGCCAAGTATCCCCCGGGGAGCTGTTTTTT. Amino acid sequence: CASSQVSPGELFF.

The table lists this clone with a count of one. CDR3 sequence (DNA): TGTGCCAGCAGCTCCAGGGTAGCGGGGCAAGAGACCCAGTACTTC. This gives the protein CASSSRVAGQETQYF. The chain employs TRBV7-3 and TRBJ2-5; 8 nucleotides agree with TRBD2. CDR1 and CDR2 (germline): SGHTA, FQGTGA. V was pared by 4 bases and J by 2 bases, with 6 bases of the junction left unmatched. The CDR3 length is 15 residues.

V usage is TRBV2 and J usage is TRBJ2-7; the match to TRBD2 covers 8 bases. There are 15 residues in the CDR3. The J segment lost 0 bases and the V segment lost 8 bases, leaving 9 bases of the junction unmatched. Germline V gene data show CDR1 as SNHLY and CDR2 as FYNNEI. This chain's CDR3 is CASSGGGVSSYEQYF. CDR3 nucleotides: TGTGCCAGCTCGGGGGGGGGTGTTAGCTCCTACGAGCAGTACTTC.

The genes are TRBV28 and TRBJ1-1; TRBD1 agrees at 7 bases. Germline assignment: CDR1 MDHEN and CDR2 SYDVKM. The length of the CDR3 is 13 residues. V shed 5 bases, J shed 9 bases, and the junction held 9 bases outside the gene matches. The DNA of the CDR3 is TGTGCCAGCAGTCCACCCGGGACAGCTCAAGCTTTCTTT. This codes for CASSPPGTAQAFF.

The genes are TRBV5-1 and TRBJ1-2; no clear D. The V end lost 4 bases, the J end lost 1 base, and 5 bases lay between the germline ends. The V gene's germline CDR1 is SGHRS and CDR2 YFSETQ. The CDR3 spans 12 residues. The DNA for the CDR3 is TGCGCCAGCAGCGGCCTTAACTATGGCTACACCTTC. This translates into CASSGLNYGYTF.

The chain combines TRBV19 with TRBJ2-6; D uncertain. This CDR3 has 14 residues. The V gene's germline CDR1 is LNHDA and CDR2 SQIVND (reference sequence). Between the trimmed V and J ends, which lost 6 bases and 2 bases, there was a span of 8 bases. CDR3 residues: CASSILTGANVLTF. The DNA of the CDR3 is TGTGCCAGTAGCATCCTAACTGGGGCCAACGTCCTGACTTTC.

The chain has TRBV5-4 and TRBJ2-7; possible D gene TRBD1, 5 bases. Trimming cost V 1 base and J 6 bases, with 14 bases left between them. Germline V lookup: CDR1 SGHNT, CDR2 YYREEE (reference sequence). The CDR3 spans 14 residues. The DNA of the CDR3 is TGTGCCAGCAGCTTGTGGCAGGGTAGAGGCGAGCAGTACTTC. Protein sequence: CASSLWQGRGEQYF. Filled out from reference TRBV5-4 and TRBJ2-7, the complete variable domain reads ETGVTQSPTHLIKTRGQQVTLRCSSQSGHNTVSWYQQALGQGPQFIFQYYREEENGRGNFPPRFSGLQFPNYSSELNVNALELDDSALYLCASSLWQGRGEQYFGPGTRLTVT.

This chain joins TRBV29-1 and TRBJ2-5, with D unresolved. The V gene lost 4 bases and the J gene lost 3 bases, with 9 bases spanning the gap. CDR3 length: 12 residues. Germline CDR1 reads SQVTM; CDR2 reads ANQGSEA. This CDR3 is CSVGHLEETQYF. CDR3 coding DNA: TGCAGCGTTGGACACCTGGAAGAGACCCAGTACTTC.

The chain couples TRBV7-8 to TRBJ2-7; TRBD1 matches at 12 bases. This CDR3 has 15 amino acids. Germline-derived CDR1 and CDR2 are SGHVS and FQNEAQ. After removal of 3 bases from V and 4 bases from J, the junction contained 4 bases not matched to a gene. The CDR3 reads CASSLGQGANYEQYF. CDR3 DNA sequence: TGTGCCAGCAGCTTGGGACAGGGGGCGAATTACGAGCAGTACTTC. Complete variable domain (other parts from reference TRBV7-8 and TRBJ2-7): GAGVSQSPRYKVAKRGQDVALRCDPISGHVSLFWYQQALGQGPEFLTYFQNEAQLDKSGLPSDRFFAERPEGSVSTLKIQRTQQEDSAVYLCASSLGQGANYEQYFGPGTRLTVT.

This clone was seen a few times. The rearrangement uses TRBV6-1 and TRBJ2-7; TRBD1 aligns across 7 bases. From germline, CDR1 is MNHNS and CDR2 SASEGT. The V gene end was trimmed by 3 bases and the J gene end by 1 base; junction bases not matched to a gene: 6. The CDR3 extends over 15 amino acids. For the CDR3, the DNA is TGTGCCAGCAGTGAGAAACAGGGGTTTTCCTACGAGCAGTACTTC. Translation: CASSEKQGFSYEQYF.

The V gene is TRBV28, the J gene TRBJ2-2; 8 bases map to TRBD1. CDR3 length: 13 residues. Per the germline V gene, CDR1 is MDHEN and CDR2 is SYDVKM. V shed 9 bases and J 0 bases; nucleotides not matched to a gene: 0. Written as DNA, the CDR3 is TGTGCCAGACAGGGGGCGAACACCGGGGAGCTGTTTTTT. Translation gives CARQGANTGELFF. Supplemented by reference TRBV28 and TRBJ2-2, the full variable domain reads DVKVTQSSRYLVKRTGEKVFLECVQDMDHENMFWYRQDPGLGLRLIYFSYDVKMKEKGDIPEGYSVSREKKERFSLILESASTNQTSMYLCARQGANTGELFFGEGSRLTVL.

This clone was recorded once. This chain links TRBV7-8 with TRBJ2-3, with D perhaps TRBD1 (6 bases). V shed 4 bases and J shed 2 bases, with 13 bases lying between them. This CDR3 is 15 amino acids long. Germline CDR1 and CDR2: SGHVS and FQNEAQ. CDR3 residues: CASSYREGVTDTQYF. CDR3 nucleotide sequence: TGTGCCAGCAGCTACAGGGAAGGGGTCACAGATACGCAGTATTTT.

This chain uses TRBV29-1 with TRBJ2-2, with 7 bases fitting TRBD2. The CDR3 runs to 14 residues. The germline V gene has CDR1 SQVTM and CDR2 ANQGSEA. J gave up 3 bases and V 6 bases, and 7 bases lay outside the gene matches. The CDR3 bases are TGCAGCGTGTGGGGGGGGAGAGACACCGGGGAGCTGTTTTTT. It specifies CSVWGGRDTGELFF.

This clone was seen once. The chain is built from TRBV4-1 and TRBJ1-3; perhaps TRBD1 as D (6 bases). This CDR3 has 16 residues. The germline CDR1 and CDR2 sequences are MGHRA and YSYEKL. The V end was cut by 1 base, the J end by 0 bases, with 10 bases between. The CDR3 nucleotides read TGCGCCAGCAGCCAAGGGCAGGGGTTCTCTGGAAACACCATATATTTT. Protein sequence: CASSQGQGFSGNTIYF.

This chain connects TRBV21-1 to TRBJ2-7; the table's D call TRBD1 went unverified against the DNA. TRBV21-1 is an annotated pseudogene. CDR3 size: 15 residues. CDR3 sequence (DNA): TGTGCCAGCAGACCACAGGGGGCGTTCTCCTACGAGCAGTACTTC. Residues: CASRPQGAFSYEQYF.

The rearrangement joins TRBV28 to TRBJ1-4, with TRBD1 identical over 7 bases. The CDR3 is made up of 16 amino acids. Germline V CDR1 and CDR2: MDHEN, SYDVKM. With 8 bases clipped from V and 2 bases from J, the junction kept 11 bases outside the gene matches. CDR3 sequence (DNA): TGTGCCAGCCCCCCAAGGGGGCATAGTACTAATGAAAAACTGTTTTTT. It is translated as CASPPRGHSTNEKLFF.

The rearrangement uses TRBV7-9 and TRBJ1-4; D is unclear. The germline V gene encodes CDR1 SEHNR and CDR2 FQNEAQ (reference sequence). Trimming left V 5 bases short and J 0 bases short, with 10 bases between. This CDR3 has 15 amino acids. The CDR3 sequence is CASSNLGATNEKLFF. The CDR3 bases are TGTGCCAGCAGCAATTTAGGAGCAACTAATGAAAAACTGTTTTTT.

The chain uses TRBV30 and TRBJ2-7, with D possibly being TRBD2 (6 bases). Trimming removed 4 bases from V and 5 bases from J, with 18 bases in between. There are 14 residues in the CDR3. Germline-derived CDR1 and CDR2 are GTSNPN and SVGIG (reference sequence). In nucleotides, the CDR3 is TGTGCCTGGACCGCGGGGCAGGAGTACCACGAGCAGTACTTC. This gives the protein CAWTAGQEYHEQYF.

The rearrangement uses TRBV4-1 and TRBJ2-2; no clear D gene. V shed 0 bases and J shed 6 bases, with 14 bases lying between them. Germline lookup yields CDR1 MGHRA and CDR2 YSYEKL. This CDR3 has 16 amino acids. The CDR3 sequence is CASSQEGNRPPGELFF. Here the CDR3 DNA reads TGCGCCAGCAGCCAAGAAGGAAACAGACCCCCCGGGGAGCTGTTTTTT.